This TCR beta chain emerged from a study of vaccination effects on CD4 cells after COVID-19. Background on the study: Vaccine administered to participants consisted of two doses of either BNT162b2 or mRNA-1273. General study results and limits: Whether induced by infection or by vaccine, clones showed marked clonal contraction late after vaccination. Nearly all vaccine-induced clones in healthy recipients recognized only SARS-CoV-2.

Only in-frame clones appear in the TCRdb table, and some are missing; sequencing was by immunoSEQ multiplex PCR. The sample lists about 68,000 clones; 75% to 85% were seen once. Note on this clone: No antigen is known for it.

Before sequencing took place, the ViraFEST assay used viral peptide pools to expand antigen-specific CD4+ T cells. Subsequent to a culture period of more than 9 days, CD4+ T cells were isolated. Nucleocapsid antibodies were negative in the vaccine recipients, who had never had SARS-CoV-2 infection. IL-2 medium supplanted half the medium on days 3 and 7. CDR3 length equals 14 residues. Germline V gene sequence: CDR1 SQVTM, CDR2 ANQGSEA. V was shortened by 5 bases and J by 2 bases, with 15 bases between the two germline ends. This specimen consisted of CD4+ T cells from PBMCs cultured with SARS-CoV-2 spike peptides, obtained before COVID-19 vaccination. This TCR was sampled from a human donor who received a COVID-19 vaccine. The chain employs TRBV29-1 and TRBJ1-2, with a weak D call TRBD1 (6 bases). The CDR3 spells CSVRAGAGNYGYTF. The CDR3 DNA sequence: TGCAGCGTTCGGGCAGGGGCCGGCAACTATGGCTACACCTTC. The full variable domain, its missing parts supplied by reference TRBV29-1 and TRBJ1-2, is SAVISQKPSRDICQRGTSLTIQCQVDSQVTMMFWYRQQPGQSLTLIATANQGSEATYESGFVIDKFPISRPNLTFSTLTVSNMSPEDSSIYLCSVRAGAGNYGYTFGSGTRLTVV.